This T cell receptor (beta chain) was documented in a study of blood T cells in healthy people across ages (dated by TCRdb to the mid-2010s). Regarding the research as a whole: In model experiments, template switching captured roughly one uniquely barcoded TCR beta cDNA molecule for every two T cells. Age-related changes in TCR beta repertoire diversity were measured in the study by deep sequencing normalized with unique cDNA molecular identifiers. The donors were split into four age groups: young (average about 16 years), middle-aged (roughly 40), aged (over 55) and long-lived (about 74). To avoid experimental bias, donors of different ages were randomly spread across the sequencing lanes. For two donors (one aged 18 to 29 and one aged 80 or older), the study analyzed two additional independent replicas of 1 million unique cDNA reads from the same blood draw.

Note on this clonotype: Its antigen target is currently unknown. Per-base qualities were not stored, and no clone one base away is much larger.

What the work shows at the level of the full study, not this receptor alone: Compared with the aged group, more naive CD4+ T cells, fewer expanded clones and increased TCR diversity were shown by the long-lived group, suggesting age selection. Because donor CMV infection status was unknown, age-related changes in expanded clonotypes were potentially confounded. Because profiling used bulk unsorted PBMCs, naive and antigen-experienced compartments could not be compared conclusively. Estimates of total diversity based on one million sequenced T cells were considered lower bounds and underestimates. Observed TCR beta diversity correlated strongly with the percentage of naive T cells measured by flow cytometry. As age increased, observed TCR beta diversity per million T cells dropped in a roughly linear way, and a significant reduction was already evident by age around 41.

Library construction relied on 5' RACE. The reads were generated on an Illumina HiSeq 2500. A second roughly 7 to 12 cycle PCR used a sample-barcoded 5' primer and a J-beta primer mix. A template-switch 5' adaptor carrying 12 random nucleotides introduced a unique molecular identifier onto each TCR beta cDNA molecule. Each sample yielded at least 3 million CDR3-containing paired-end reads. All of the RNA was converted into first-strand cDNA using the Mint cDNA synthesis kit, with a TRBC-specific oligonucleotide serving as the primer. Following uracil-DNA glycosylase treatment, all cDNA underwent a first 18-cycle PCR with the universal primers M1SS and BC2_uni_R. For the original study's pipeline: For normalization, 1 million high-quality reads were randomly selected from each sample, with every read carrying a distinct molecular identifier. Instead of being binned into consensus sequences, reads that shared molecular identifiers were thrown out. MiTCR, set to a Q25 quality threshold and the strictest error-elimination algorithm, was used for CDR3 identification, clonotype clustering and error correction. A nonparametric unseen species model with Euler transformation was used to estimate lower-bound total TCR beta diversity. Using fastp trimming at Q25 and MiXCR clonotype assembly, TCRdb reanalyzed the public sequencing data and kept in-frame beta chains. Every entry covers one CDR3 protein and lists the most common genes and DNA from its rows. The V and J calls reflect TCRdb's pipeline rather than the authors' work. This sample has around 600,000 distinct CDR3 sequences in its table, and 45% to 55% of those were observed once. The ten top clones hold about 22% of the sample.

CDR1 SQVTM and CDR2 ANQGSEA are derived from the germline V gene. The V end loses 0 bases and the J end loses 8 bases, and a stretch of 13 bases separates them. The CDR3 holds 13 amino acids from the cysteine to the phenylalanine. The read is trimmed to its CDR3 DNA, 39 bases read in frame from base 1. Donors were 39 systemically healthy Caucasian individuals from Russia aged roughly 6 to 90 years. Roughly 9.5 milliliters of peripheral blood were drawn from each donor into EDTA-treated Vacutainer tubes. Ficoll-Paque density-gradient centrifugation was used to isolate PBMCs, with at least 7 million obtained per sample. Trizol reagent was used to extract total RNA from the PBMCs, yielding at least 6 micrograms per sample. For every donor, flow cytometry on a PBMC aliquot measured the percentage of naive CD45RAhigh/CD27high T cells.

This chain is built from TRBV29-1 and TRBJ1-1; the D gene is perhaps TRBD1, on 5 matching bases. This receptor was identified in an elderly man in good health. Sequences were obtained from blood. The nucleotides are TGCAGCGTTGAAGAGCAGGGAGGAAAAGAAGCTTTCTTT. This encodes CSVEEQGGKEAFF.